The source of this T cell receptor (beta chain) is a study of control samples from healthy donors and cancer patients. Libraries were prepared by immunoSEQ multiplex PCR; TCRdb keeps only in-frame clonotypes and omits some of them. The sample lists around 130,000 clones, approximately 90% occurring once. CDR1 and CDR2 (germline): MNHEY, SVGAGI. The CDR3 is made up of 15 amino acids. Trimming removed 5 bases from V and 8 bases from J, with 21 bases in between. The source of this sequence is a man between 18 and 29 years old in good health. The specimen was blood. The rearrangement joins TRBV6-5 to TRBJ1-2; the D gene is possibly TRBD1 (5 bases). CDR3 DNA sequence: TGTGCCAGCAGTAATTCTAGGGACGCCGGAGGGGGCTACACCTTC. This codes for CASSNSRDAGGGYTF.